Following are 24 T cell receptor beta chains from one sample sequenced in a study of blood T cell repertoires in COVID-19. Generated by immunoSEQ multiplex PCR, the TCRdb table keeps only in-frame clones and is missing some. Of approximately 240,000 clones listed, approximately 90% are singletons. Sequencing was carried out using PBMCs or T cells enriched from blood (not recorded which). Every receptor here comes from a woman under 30 in a cohort exposed to, infected with or recovered from COVID-19 (not recorded which).

The V call is TRBV18, the J call TRBJ2-5; TRBD2 might be the D (5 bases). Germline V gene lookup returns CDR1 KGHSH and CDR2 LQKENI. The germline V and J ends were trimmed by 3 bases and 2 bases, with 7 bases remaining between them. CDR3 length: 13 amino acids. This chain's CDR3 is CASSPRGQETQYF. The CDR3 bases are TGTGCCAGCTCACCTCGGGGACAAGAGACCCAGTACTTC.

The chain links TRBV5-1 to TRBJ2-2; D is perhaps TRBD1 (5 bases). Germline CDR1 reads SGHRS; CDR2 reads YFSETQ. The CDR3 is 13 amino acids. The germline V and J ends were trimmed by 2 bases and 7 bases, with 9 bases remaining between them. The CDR3 loop is CASSFEGVGELFF. The CDR3 bases are TGCGCCAGCAGCTTCGAAGGGGTCGGGGAGCTGTTTTTT.

The V gene is TRBV25-1, the J gene TRBJ1-6; D gene ambiguous. CDR3 length: 14 residues. Trimming took off 2 bases at V and 6 bases at J, with 8 bases between the two ends. The germline V gene has CDR1 MGHDK and CDR2 SYGVNS. DNA of the CDR3: TGTGCCAGCAGTGAACCCACAGTTAATTCACCCCTCCACTTT. It is translated as CASSEPTVNSPLHF.

The CDR3 loop is CATTPPARQGLNTGELFF. CDR3 bases: TGTGCCACAACACCTCCCGCTCGGCAGGGCTTGAACACCGGGGAGCTGTTTTTT. The gene calls are TRBV21-1 and TRBJ2-2; the DNA was not compared with TRBD1, the D call given in the table. TRBV21-1 is a known pseudogene. The length of the CDR3 is 18 residues.

The V call is TRBV28, the J call TRBJ2-1; a weak D match, TRBD2 (6 bases). Trimming removed 6 bases at V and 0 bases at J, with 15 bases between. The germline V gene has CDR1 MDHEN and CDR2 SYDVKM. The CDR3 is 16 amino acids. CDR3: CASRFYGGLSYNEQFF. CDR3 coding DNA: TGTGCCAGCAGATTCTACGGGGGTCTCTCCTACAATGAGCAGTTCTTC.

The chain has TRBV19 and TRBJ2-1, with TRBD2 identical over 9 bases. Germline V gene sequence: CDR1 LNHDA, CDR2 SQIVND (reference sequence). This CDR3 is built from 15 residues. The J segment lost 4 bases and the V segment lost 3 bases, leaving 4 bases of the junction unmatched. In DNA form, the CDR3 reads TGTGCCAGTAGTATGGGACTAGCTCAATACAATGAGCAGTTCTTC. As protein: CASSMGLAQYNEQFF.

This clone was detected ten times or more. This sequence joins TRBV11-2 and TRBJ2-7; no definite D call. Between the trimmed V and J ends, which lost 0 bases and 5 bases, there was a span of 5 bases. There are 12 residues in the CDR3. Germline assignment: CDR1 SGHAT and CDR2 FQNNGV. The CDR3 protein is CASSLDGHEQYF. The CDR3, as DNA: TGTGCCAGCAGCTTAGATGGGCACGAGCAGTACTTC. The full variable domain, rest sourced from reference TRBV11-2 and TRBJ2-7, is EAGVAQSPRYKIIEKRQSVAFWCNPISGHATLYWYQQILGQGPKLLIQFQNNGVVDDSQLPKDRFSAERLKGVDSTLKIQPAKLEDSAVYLCASSLDGHEQYFGPGTRLTVT.

The chain carries TRBV19 and TRBJ1-3; no clear D gene. CDR3 length equals 15 residues. From germline, CDR1 is LNHDA and CDR2 SQIVND (reference sequence). The V gene lost 3 bases and the J gene lost 0 bases, with 9 bases spanning the gap. The CDR3 sequence: CASSMRRSSGNTIYF. For the CDR3, the DNA is TGTGCCAGTAGTATGAGGCGCAGCTCTGGAAACACCATATATTTT.

The J gene is TRBJ1-1, the V gene TRBV19, with 9 nucleotides matching TRBD1. CDR1 and CDR2 (germline): LNHDA, SQIVND (reference sequence). The ends lost 3 bases at V and 5 bases at J; junction bases unmatched: 7. The CDR3 has 15 amino acids. The CDR3 loop reads CASSIRGQGRTEAFF. The CDR3 DNA reads as TGTGCCAGTAGTATTCGGGGACAGGGTAGGACTGAAGCTTTCTTT.

This rearrangement joins TRBV7-9 to TRBJ2-3, with D perhaps matching TRBD2 (6 bases). This CDR3 is 16 amino acids long. Looked up from germline, CDR1 is SEHNR and CDR2 is FQNEAQ (reference sequence). Trimming left V 1 base short and J 4 bases short, with 15 bases between. Here the CDR3 reads CASSLVGNSGADTQYF. CDR3 nucleotide sequence: TGTGCCAGCAGCTTAGTGGGCAATTCGGGGGCAGATACGCAGTATTTT.

The V and J genes are TRBV24-1 and TRBJ1-2; TRBD1 matches at 9 bases. The junction had 10 bases not matched to a gene; V was cut back by 4 bases and J by 8 bases. The CDR3 consists of 15 residues. Germline-derived CDR1 and CDR2 are KGHDR and SFDVKD. The CDR3 DNA reads as TGTGCCACCAGTGAAGTTACAGGGGGCGCCGAGGGCTACACCTTC. It codes for CATSEVTGGAEGYTF.

This chain uses TRBV18 with TRBJ2-7; 8 bases align to TRBD1. The germline gives CDR1 KGHSH, CDR2 LQKENI. This CDR3 region has 13 residues. The J segment lost 5 bases and the V segment lost 8 bases, leaving 8 bases of the junction unmatched. The CDR3 nucleotides read TGTGCCAGCCTTGTGACAGGGGACAACGAGCAGTACTTC. Amino acids: CASLVTGDNEQYF.

The J gene is TRBJ1-3, the V gene TRBV5-1; D might be TRBD1 (5 bases). This CDR3 comprises 14 residues. In germline, CDR1 is SGHRS, CDR2 YFSETQ. V shed 0 bases and J shed 4 bases, with 8 bases lying between them. The DNA for the CDR3 is TGCGCCAGCAGCTTGGCGGGGGAAGGAAACACCATATATTTT. This codes for CASSLAGEGNTIYF.

The chain couples TRBV3-1 (or the pseudogene TRBV3-2) to TRBJ1-6, with D unclear. CDR3 size: 15 residues. The germline V gene encodes CDR1 LGHDT and CDR2 YNNKEL (reference sequence). The ends were cut back, 3 bases at V and 6 bases at J, with 12 bases in the middle. CDR3 nucleotide sequence: TGTGCCAGCAGCCAGACCGGACTGCGTAATTCACCCCTCCACTTT. Translation: CASSQTGLRNSPLHF.

The chain uses TRBV30 and TRBJ2-2, with 8 bases matching TRBD2. Per germline, CDR1 GTSNPN and CDR2 SVGIG (reference sequence). The CDR3 totals 17 residues. V gave up 0 bases and J gave up 0 bases; unmatched junction bases: 6. CDR3 DNA: TGTGCCTGGAGTGTAACTAGCGGAGGGGCGAACACCGGGGAGCTGTTTTTT. Translating gives CAWSVTSGGANTGELFF.

The V and J genes are TRBV5-8 and TRBJ1-2; perhaps TRBD1 as D (6 bases). CDR3 length: 12 amino acids. The germline CDR1 and CDR2 sequences are SGHTS and YDEGEE. V dropped 2 bases and J dropped 8 bases, with 10 bases sitting between them. CDR3: CASSLQGRGYTF. CDR3 coding DNA: TGTGCCAGCAGCTTACAGGGTCGCGGCTACACCTTC.

The chain recombines TRBV24-1 with TRBJ2-2, with 9 bases lining up with TRBD1. This CDR3 comprises 16 residues. Germline-derived CDR1 and CDR2 are KGHDR and SFDVKD. Losses at the gene ends were 0 bases for V and 5 bases for J; bases not matched to a gene: 3. CDR3 in amino acids: CATSDLAQGATGELFF. The CDR3 coding sequence is TGTGCCACCAGTGATTTGGCACAGGGGGCAACCGGGGAGCTGTTTTTT.

The CDR3 sequence: CAISRTDSTGANVLTF. Written as DNA, the CDR3 is TGTGCCATCAGTCGGACAGATTCTACTGGGGCCAACGTCCTGACTTTC. The chain employs TRBV10-3 and TRBJ2-6; D is perhaps TRBD1 (6 bases). The CDR3 sequence is 16 residues long. Germline values: CDR1 ENHRY, CDR2 SYGVKD. The V and J ends lost 5 bases and 2 bases respectively, with 13 bases between them.

V gene TRBV28 combines with J gene TRBJ1-4; 7 nucleotides match TRBD1. Germline assignment: CDR1 MDHEN and CDR2 SYDVKM. This CDR3 is built from 14 residues. The V gene end was trimmed by 5 bases and the J gene end by 4 bases; junction bases not matched to a gene: 4. The CDR3 DNA sequence: TGTGCCAGCAGTGCCGGGACAGTTAATGAAAAACTGTTTTTT. Amino acids: CASSAGTVNEKLFF.

This clone has more than one count but fewer than ten. The CDR3 DNA reads TGTGCCAGCTCACCGGCCCTTAGCGGTTGGGGTTACAATGAGCAGTTCTTC. Translation: CASSPALSGWGYNEQFF. This chain links TRBV18 with TRBJ2-1; D possibly corresponds to TRBD2 (6 bases). Looked up from germline, CDR1 is KGHSH and CDR2 is LQKENI. The CDR3 contains 17 residues. The V end lost 3 bases, the J end lost 4 bases, and 19 bases lay between the germline ends.

The gene calls are TRBV7-7 and TRBJ2-1, with TRBD2 matching 9 bases. The V gene's germline CDR1 is SSHAT and CDR2 FNYEAQ (reference sequence). This CDR3 has 15 residues. CDR3 sequence: CASQRAGGPDNEQFF. CDR3 DNA sequence: TGTGCTAGCCAGAGGGCGGGAGGGCCCGACAATGAGCAGTTCTTC.

This chain connects TRBV4-1 to TRBJ1-2; D call uncertain. Trimming removed 3 bases at V and 4 bases at J, with 15 bases between. CDR1 is MGHRA and CDR2 is YSYEKL in the germline V gene. This CDR3 spans 15 amino acids. CDR3 residues: CASSHGRKEAYGYTF. In nucleotides, the CDR3 is TGCGCCAGCAGCCACGGACGCAAGGAGGCCTATGGCTACACCTTC.

The gene calls are TRBV9 and TRBJ1-1, with 7 bases identical to TRBD1. Looked up from germline, CDR1 is SGDLS and CDR2 is YYNGEE. After removal of 3 bases from V and 3 bases from J, the junction contained 5 bases not matched to a gene. The CDR3 spans 14 residues. Written as DNA, the CDR3 is TGTGCCAGCAGCGCCGAAAGGGGGCACACTGAAGCTTTCTTT. It specifies CASSAERGHTEAFF.

The chain couples TRBV30 to TRBJ1-5; maybe TRBD1 (5 bases). V shed 0 bases and J shed 0 bases, with 12 bases lying between them. In germline, CDR1 is GTSNPN, CDR2 SVGIG (reference sequence). The CDR3 is 16 residues long. This chain's CDR3 is CAWSVQDPNSNQPQHF. The DNA for the CDR3 is TGTGCCTGGAGTGTACAGGACCCCAATAGCAATCAGCCCCAGCATTTT.